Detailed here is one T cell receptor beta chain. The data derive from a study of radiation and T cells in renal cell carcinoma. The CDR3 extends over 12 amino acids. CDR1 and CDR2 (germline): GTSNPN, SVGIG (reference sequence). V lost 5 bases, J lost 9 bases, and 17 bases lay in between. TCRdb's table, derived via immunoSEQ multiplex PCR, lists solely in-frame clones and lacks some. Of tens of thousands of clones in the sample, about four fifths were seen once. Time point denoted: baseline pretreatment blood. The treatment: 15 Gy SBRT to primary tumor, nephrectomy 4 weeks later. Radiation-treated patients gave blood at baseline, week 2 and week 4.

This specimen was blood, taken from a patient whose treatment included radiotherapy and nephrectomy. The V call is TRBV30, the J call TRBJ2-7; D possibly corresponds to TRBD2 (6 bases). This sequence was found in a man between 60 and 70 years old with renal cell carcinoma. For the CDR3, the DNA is TGTGCCTGGGGGACTTCTGGCTTTAGGCAGTACTTC. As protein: CAWGTSGFRQYF. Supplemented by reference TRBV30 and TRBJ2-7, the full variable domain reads SQTIHQWPATLVQPVGSPLSLECTVEGTSNPNLYWYRQAAGRGLQLLFYSVGIGQISSEVPQNLSASRPQDRQFILSSKKLLLSDSGFYLCAWGTSGFRQYFGPGTRLTVT.